These 32 T cell receptor beta chains came from one sample sequenced in a study of shared clonotypes between healthy human individuals. The table came from immunoSEQ multiplex PCR; TCRdb's copy has only in-frame clones and leaves some out. The table includes 2.3 million or so clones, 85% to 95% detected once. The sequenced sample consisted of naive CD4+ T cells from PBMCs. As for subset: CD45RA+ positively selected. The receptors stem from a man between 18 and 35 years old in good health. Some clones in this sample may be carry-over from other donors' samples.

The rearrangement joins TRBV4-2 to TRBJ2-3; TRBD2 matches 9 bases. The CDR3 sequence is 15 residues long. The junction had 6 bases not matched to a gene; V was cut back by 4 bases and J by 4 bases. Looked up from germline, CDR1 is LGHNA and CDR2 is YNFKEQ. The CDR3 is CASSLAGGGADTQYF. The CDR3 region has the DNA TGTGCCAGCAGCCTCGCGGGAGGGGGTGCAGATACGCAGTATTTT.

The CDR3 DNA reads as TGTGCCAGCAGCTCGCGGACTAGCGGTCGCACAGATACGCAGTATTTT. It codes for CASSSRTSGRTDTQYF. The rearrangement joins TRBV5-4 to TRBJ2-3, with 10 bases that match TRBD2. V shed 3 bases, J shed 1 base, and the junction held 5 bases outside the gene matches. CDR3 length: 16 residues. Germline loops: CDR1 SGHNT, CDR2 YYREEE (reference sequence).

This clone was picked up one time. The chain couples TRBV19 to TRBJ1-1; no reliable D call. Germline assignment: CDR1 LNHDA and CDR2 SQIVND (reference sequence). There are 12 residues in the CDR3. The V end lost 1 base, the J end lost 5 bases, and 5 bases lay between the germline ends. CDR3: CASSIGVTEAFF. The CDR3, as DNA: TGTGCCAGTAGTATAGGGGTTACTGAAGCTTTCTTT.

The rearrangement links TRBV19 to TRBJ2-3, with 7 bases lining up with TRBD2. V shed 2 bases, J shed 4 bases, and the junction held 6 bases outside the gene matches. The CDR3 is 15 residues long. Germline V gene data show CDR1 as LNHDA and CDR2 as SQIVND (reference sequence). The CDR3 region has the DNA TGTGCCAGTAGTATATCCAGCGGGATGCCAGATACGCAGTATTTT. Its translation: CASSISSGMPDTQYF. The full variable domain, in which reference TRBV19 and TRBJ2-3 provide the parts outside the CDR3, is DGGITQSPKYLFRKEGQNVTLSCEQNLNHDAMYWYRQDPGQGLRLIYYSQIVNDFQKGDIAEGYSVSREKKESFPLTVTSAQKNPTAFYLCASSISSGMPDTQYFGPGTRLTVL.

The chain combines TRBV7-8 with TRBJ1-5; no definite D call. Trimming took off 5 bases at V and 0 bases at J, with 14 bases between the two ends. The CDR3 totals 16 residues. Germline CDR1 reads SGHVS; CDR2 reads FQNEAQ. The CDR3 coding sequence is TGTGCCAGCAGCCCCAATGCCGGGATTAGCAATCAGCCCCAGCATTTT. It encodes CASSPNAGISNQPQHF.

This clone is a singleton in its sample. The rearrangement links TRBV27 to TRBJ2-7; D could derive from TRBD1 or TRBD2 (5 bases each). Looked up from germline, CDR1 is MNHEY and CDR2 is SMNVEV (reference sequence). Deletions cut 6 bases from V and 3 bases from J, with 15 bases between. The CDR3 runs 14 residues. The CDR3: CASRKGDGDYEQYF. CDR3 bases: TGTGCCAGCAGGAAAGGGGACGGCGACTACGAGCAGTACTTC.

The V call is TRBV11-3, the J call TRBJ2-2; TRBD1 might be the D (5 bases). The V and J ends lost 1 base and 0 bases respectively, with 6 bases between them. CDR1 and CDR2 from the germline V gene are SGHNT and YENEEA. There are 15 residues in the CDR3. CDR3 sequence reads: CASSLGTPNTGELFF. DNA of the CDR3: TGTGCCAGCAGCTTAGGGACACCGAACACCGGGGAGCTGTTTTTT.

V is TRBV28 and J is TRBJ2-1; TRBD2 matches at 9 bases. Germline CDR1 MDHEN, CDR2 SYDVKM. V lost 3 bases to trimming and J lost 10 bases; unmatched junction nucleotides: 10. This CDR3 comprises 15 residues. The CDR3 nucleotides are TGTGCCAGCAGTTTGTTGCTAGCGGGAAGTAAGGAGCAGTTCTTC. Its translation is CASSLLLAGSKEQFF.

The chain couples TRBV4-1 to TRBJ1-1, with 7 bases aligning to TRBD1. The CDR3 extends over 15 amino acids. The V gene's germline CDR1 is MGHRA and CDR2 YSYEKL. Trimming removed 3 bases from V and 1 base from J; junction bases left unmatched: 5. CDR3 bases: TGCGCCAGCAGCCATAGGACAGGTTCGAACACTGAAGCTTTCTTT. This gives the protein CASSHRTGSNTEAFF.

V is TRBV9 and J is TRBJ2-3; a possible D gene is TRBD1 (6 bases). V shed 4 bases and J shed 2 bases, with 20 bases lying between them. Per germline, CDR1 SGDLS and CDR2 YYNGEE. The CDR3 sequence is 17 residues long. The CDR3: CASSSKRGHYLTDTQYF. The CDR3 DNA reads as TGTGCCAGCAGCTCGAAAAGGGGACACTACCTCACAGATACGCAGTATTTT.

The chain carries TRBV4-2 and TRBJ2-7; 9 bases match TRBD2. From germline, CDR1 is LGHNA and CDR2 YNFKEQ. Trimming took 4 bases from V and 3 from J; bases not matched to a gene: 13. The length of the CDR3 is 17 residues. The DNA of the CDR3 is TGTGCCAGCAGCCGAACTGAGCGGGAGGAAACCGGCTACGAGCAGTACTTC. It translates to CASSRTEREETGYEQYF.

This chain connects TRBV2 to TRBJ2-1; 7 positions agree with TRBD2. Germline CDR1 and CDR2: SNHLY and FYNNEI. With 4 bases clipped from V and 0 bases from J, the junction kept 9 bases outside the gene matches. The CDR3 is 17 residues long. The CDR3 region has the DNA TGTGCCAGCAGTGGCGGTGGGGCGGGAGTCTCCTACAATGAGCAGTTCTTC. Translation: CASSGGGAGVSYNEQFF.

A remark on this clone: Other DNA variants within this sample encode the same CDR3. This sequence joins TRBV28 and TRBJ2-3; the D is unclear. With 5 bases removed from V and 3 bases from J, the gap between germline ends came to 6 bases. This CDR3 spans 12 amino acids. The germline V gene encodes CDR1 MDHEN and CDR2 SYDVKM. The CDR3 bases are TGTGCCAGCAGTGTGTCAACAGATACGCAGTATTTT. Its translation is CASSVSTDTQYF.

The CDR3 DNA sequence: TGCGCCAGCAGCCAAGGGGACAGACATCAGCCCCAGCATTTT. Its protein is CASSQGDRHQPQHF. The chain couples TRBV4-1 to TRBJ1-5; 7 nucleotides align to TRBD1. J gave up 5 bases and V 1 base, and 2 bases lay outside the gene matches. Germline values: CDR1 MGHRA, CDR2 YSYEKL. The CDR3 covers 14 residues.

The chain uses TRBV28 and TRBJ2-7; perhaps TRBD1 as D (6 bases). Germline V gene data show CDR1 as MDHEN and CDR2 as SYDVKM. There are 14 residues in the CDR3. Between the trimmed V and J ends, which lost 5 bases and 1 base, there was a span of 12 bases. DNA for the CDR3: TGTGCCAGCAGTACTCCGGGACATTCCTACGAGCAGTACTTC. It codes for CASSTPGHSYEQYF.

The chain employs TRBV30 and TRBJ1-2; D is ambiguous. Germline V gene lookup returns CDR1 GTSNPN and CDR2 SVGIG (reference sequence). V was cut by 6 bases and J by 1 base, with 9 bases left in between. CDR3 length: 12 residues. CDR3 region: CACNGFNYGYTF. The CDR3 nucleotides read TGTGCCTGTAATGGATTTAACTATGGCTACACCTTC.

The chain has TRBV7-9 and TRBJ2-7; D might be TRBD2 (7 bases). Trimming stripped 7 bases from V and 0 bases from J, with 19 bases between. Per the germline V gene, CDR1 is SEHNR and CDR2 is FQNEAQ (reference sequence). The CDR3 is 16 residues long. The CDR3 coding sequence is TGTGCCAGCACTTTTTGGGGGGGGCAGAGCTCCTACGAGCAGTACTTC. Protein sequence: CASTFWGGQSSYEQYF.

This clone was observed once. The chain couples TRBV6-6 to TRBJ1-6; a weak D match, TRBD1 (5 bases). The V gene lost 2 bases and the J gene lost 8 bases, with 10 bases spanning the gap. The CDR3 totals 14 residues. Germline values: CDR1 MNHNY, CDR2 SVGAGI (reference sequence). The CDR3 DNA reads TGTGCCAGCAGTTACGGGGGTGTCGATTCACCCCTCCACTTT. This translates into CASSYGGVDSPLHF.

The chain recombines TRBV5-6 with TRBJ1-2; TRBD1 matches at 10 bases. Looked up from germline, CDR1 is SGHDT and CDR2 is YYEEEE. The CDR3 sequence is 16 residues long. J lost 3 bases, V lost 8 bases, and 13 bases had no gene match. DNA of the CDR3: TGTGCCAGTAGACTCTCAGGCGGGACAGGGGACTATGGCTACACCTTC. This gives the protein CASRLSGGTGDYGYTF. The entire variable domain, with the rest obtained from reference TRBV5-6 and TRBJ1-2, is as follows: DAGVTQSPTHLIKTRGQQVTLRCSPKSGHDTVSWYQQALGQGPQFIFQYYEEEERQRGNFPDRFSGHQFPNYSSELNVNALLLGDSALYLCASRLSGGTGDYGYTFGSGTRLTVV.

The chain carries TRBV28 and TRBJ2-7; D unclear. Trimming stripped 7 bases from V and 4 bases from J, with 11 bases between. Germline CDR1 and CDR2: MDHEN and SYDVKM. The CDR3 loop spans 12 amino acids. The CDR3 DNA sequence: TGTGCCAGCACCGCTAGGGTGTACGAGCAGTACTTC. Its protein is CASTARVYEQYF.

This chain uses TRBV7-9 with TRBJ2-1; 15 nucleotides line up with TRBD2. V lost 5 bases, J lost 5 bases, and 7 bases stayed unmatched. CDR1 and CDR2 (germline): SEHNR, FQNEAQ (reference sequence). The CDR3 is made up of 17 amino acids. As DNA, the CDR3 is TGTGCCAGCAGCCTATACGGGACTAGCGGGAGGAACAATGAGCAGTTCTTC. Its translation: CASSLYGTSGRNNEQFF.

The chain combines TRBV5-8 with TRBJ2-3; 11 positions agree with TRBD2. The CDR3 runs to 17 residues. CDR1 and CDR2 (germline): SGHTS, YDEGEE. V shed 0 bases and J 0 bases; nucleotides not matched to a gene: 3. The CDR3 here is CASSLVAGGTSTDTQYF. The CDR3 DNA follows: TGTGCCAGCAGCTTGGTAGCGGGAGGGACTAGCACAGATACGCAGTATTTT.

The chain combines TRBV11-3 with TRBJ1-1; tentatively, D is TRBD1 (5 bases). With 4 bases removed from V and 4 bases from J, the gap between germline ends came to 13 bases. Germline CDR1 is SGHNT and CDR2 is YENEEA. The CDR3 runs 14 residues. The CDR3 DNA reads TGTGCCAGCAGCTCGCAGACGGGGGGCACTGAAGCTTTCTTT. This codes for CASSSQTGGTEAFF.

V and J are TRBV6-5 and TRBJ2-5; 15 positions agree with TRBD2. V shed 6 bases, J shed 7 bases, and the junction held 3 bases outside the gene matches. Germline V gene lookup returns CDR1 MNHEY and CDR2 SVGAGI. This CDR3 comprises 14 residues. The CDR3 is CASRGLAGGGTQYF. CDR3 DNA: TGTGCCAGCAGGGGACTAGCGGGAGGTGGGACCCAGTACTTC.

V and J are TRBV9 and TRBJ1-4; 7 positions match TRBD1. After removal of 3 bases from V and 6 bases from J, the junction contained 5 bases not matched to a gene. The CDR3 totals 14 residues. The germline gives CDR1 SGDLS, CDR2 YYNGEE. CDR3 in amino acids: CASSGGTVHEKLFF. In DNA, the CDR3 is TGTGCCAGCAGCGGCGGGACAGTCCATGAAAAACTGTTTTTT.

The J gene is TRBJ1-3, the V gene TRBV7-2; D is undetermined. This CDR3 is 13 amino acids long. V was cut by 2 bases and J by 2 bases, with 4 bases left in between. The germline gives CDR1 SGHTA, CDR2 FQGNSA. CDR3 amino acids: CASSLSAGNTIYF. DNA for the CDR3: TGTGCCAGCAGCTTAAGTGCTGGAAACACCATATATTTT.

This clone was observed a handful of times. V and J are TRBV2 and TRBJ1-1; 8 bases are a match to TRBD1. The CDR3 has 12 residues. Germline-derived CDR1 and CDR2 are SNHLY and FYNNEI. V gave up 4 bases and J gave up 9 bases; unmatched junction bases: 4. CDR3 DNA sequence: TGTGCCAGCAGTGGGACAGGGATCAAAGCTTTCTTT. Translation gives CASSGTGIKAFF.

The rearrangement links TRBV5-1 to TRBJ1-1; 12 bases agree with TRBD1. The germline gives CDR1 SGHRS, CDR2 YFSETQ. CDR3 length equals 16 residues. The J segment lost 1 base and the V segment lost 4 bases, leaving 5 bases of the junction unmatched. The CDR3 region is CASSRGTGGANTEAFF. The CDR3 DNA follows: TGCGCCAGCAGCAGAGGGACAGGGGGCGCGAACACTGAAGCTTTCTTT.

The V gene is TRBV13, the J gene TRBJ2-1, with TRBD2 identical over 12 bases. Unmatched junction bases numbered 4, after V lost 6 bases and J lost 1 base. Per germline, CDR1 PRHDT and CDR2 FYEKMQ (reference sequence). The CDR3 extends over 16 amino acids. The CDR3 coding sequence is TGTGCCAGCAGAACGACTAGCGGGAGTTCCTACAATGAGCAGTTCTTC. Translated, it gives CASRTTSGSSYNEQFF.

The chain combines TRBV11-2 with TRBJ2-5; unclear D gene. Germline V lookup: CDR1 SGHAT, CDR2 FQNNGV. The germline V and J ends were trimmed by 3 bases and 4 bases, with 18 bases remaining between them. The length of the CDR3 is 16 residues. CDR3: CASSFLSVPGRETQYF. In DNA, the CDR3 is TGTGCCAGCAGCTTTCTTTCAGTCCCTGGTCGAGAGACCCAGTACTTC.

The chain carries TRBV4-3 and TRBJ2-5; 10 bases agree with TRBD2. The V segment lost 0 bases and the J segment 5 bases; nucleotides outside the gene matches: 6. CDR1 and CDR2 (germline): LGHNA, YSLEER. CDR3 length: 16 amino acids. DNA for the CDR3: TGCGCCAGCAGCCAAGAGAGGCTAGCGGGAGTTGAGACCCAGTACTTC. It specifies CASSQERLAGVETQYF.

The chain recombines TRBV7-2 with TRBJ1-4; D perhaps matches TRBD1 (6 bases). Deletions cut 5 bases from V and 3 bases from J, with 16 bases between. CDR1 and CDR2 from the germline V gene are SGHTA and FQGNSA. CDR3 size: 16 residues. In DNA form, the CDR3 reads TGTGCCAGCAGCCGGACTTGGGGGGGCGCTAATGAAAAACTGTTTTTT. Residues: CASSRTWGGANEKLFF.